Below are 9 T cell receptor beta chains sequenced from a single sample in a study of blood T cell repertoires in COVID-19. Data came from immunoSEQ multiplex PCR; TCRdb stores just in-frame clones and leaves some out. The profile shows some 200,000 clones, roughly 80% of them singletons. Sequenced sample: peripheral blood. All receptors come from a woman at least 80 years old with acute or convalescent COVID-19.

The CDR3 is CASSITGGAAEAFF. For the CDR3, the DNA is TGTGCCAGTAGTATTACTGGGGGCGCCGCTGAAGCTTTCTTT. V usage is TRBV19 and J usage is TRBJ1-1; TRBD1 is a possible D gene (6 bases). Looked up from germline, CDR1 is LNHDA and CDR2 is SQIVND (reference sequence). This CDR3 has 14 amino acids. Trimming stripped 3 bases from V and 6 bases from J, with 14 bases between.

The J gene is TRBJ2-1, the V gene TRBV27, with TRBD1 identical over 9 bases. The V gene end was trimmed by 6 bases and the J gene end by 7 bases; junction bases not matched to a gene: 10. This CDR3 comprises 15 residues. Per germline, CDR1 MNHEY and CDR2 SMNVEV (reference sequence). DNA for the CDR3: TGTGCCAGCAGCACCGGGACAGGGCTGGGGAATGAGCAGTTCTTC. Its translation: CASSTGTGLGNEQFF.

The CDR3 bases are TGTGCCACCAGTGATCGCGCCGGGACAAACCTGGGGGGCTACACCTTC. Encoded protein: CATSDRAGTNLGGYTF. The V call is TRBV24-1, the J call TRBJ1-2, with D possibly TRBD1 on 6 matching bases. Trimming stripped 3 bases from V and 8 bases from J, with 21 bases between. Germline CDR1 and CDR2: KGHDR and SFDVKD. The length of the CDR3 is 16 residues.

The chain joins TRBV5-1 to TRBJ2-7, with 9 bases fitting TRBD1. Germline lookup yields CDR1 SGHRS and CDR2 YFSETQ. The CDR3 contains 15 residues. The V and J ends lost 5 bases and 6 bases, in that order; junction bases with no gene match: 12. CDR3: CASSPTGGTPSEQYF. The CDR3 DNA follows: TGCGCCAGCAGTCCGACAGGGGGTACACCAAGCGAGCAGTACTTC.

The rearrangement joins TRBV19 to TRBJ2-3; D is perhaps TRBD2 (7 bases). The CDR3 extends over 15 amino acids. The V end was cut by 7 bases, the J end by 5 bases, with 19 bases between. The germline V gene encodes CDR1 LNHDA and CDR2 SQIVND (reference sequence). The CDR3 DNA follows: TGTGCCAGTATGCCCCAGGGGCGGGGGTTAGATACGCAGTATTTT. It codes for CASMPQGRGLDTQYF.

This clone was seen a few times. This rearrangement joins TRBV20-1 to TRBJ2-1; 7 nucleotides agree with TRBD2. CDR3 length: 10 residues. V shed 6 bases and J 9 bases; nucleotides not matched to a gene: 2. Germline assignment: CDR1 DFQATT and CDR2 SNEGSKA (reference sequence). The CDR3 protein is CSAGRIEQFF. The CDR3 nucleotides are TGCAGTGCCGGGAGGATTGAGCAGTTCTTC.

V usage is TRBV20-1 and J usage is TRBJ2-1; no firm D call. This CDR3 spans 14 amino acids. The V end lost 3 bases, the J end lost 4 bases, and 13 bases lay between the germline ends. Germline V gives CDR1 DFQATT, CDR2 SNEGSKA (reference sequence). The CDR3 sequence: CSASIQTNYNEQFF. The CDR3 DNA is TGCAGTGCTAGTATCCAGACAAATTACAATGAGCAGTTCTTC.

This clone was counted many times. V is TRBV24-1 and J is TRBJ2-1, with 11 bases lining up with TRBD2. The germline V gene encodes CDR1 KGHDR and CDR2 SFDVKD. V was clipped by 5 bases and J by 5 bases; unmatched bases: 7. The CDR3 sequence is 16 residues long. CDR3: CATSALTSGADNEQFF. The CDR3 DNA is TGTGCCACCAGTGCCTTGACTAGCGGGGCCGACAATGAGCAGTTCTTC.

The chain carries TRBV5-1 and TRBJ2-3; possibly TRBD2 for D (6 bases). Germline V gives CDR1 SGHRS, CDR2 YFSETQ. This CDR3 comprises 14 residues. V lost 2 bases and J lost 2, with 9 bases in between. The CDR3 sequence: CASSFRGYTDTQYF. The CDR3 nucleotides read TGCGCCAGCAGCTTTCGGGGGTACACAGATACGCAGTATTTT.